This T cell receptor (beta chain) was sequenced in a study of identical twins. MiXCR, applied by TCRdb to the 5' RACE reads, yields one record per CDR3 protein. Among just under 650,000 distinct CDR3 sequences listed, roughly 7.2% were seen once. This clonotype turned up a few times. Its matching antigen is unknown. Study observations and caveats: The abundant beta clonotypes from cord blood had fewer insertions, and memory repertoires had none of this.

V was pared by 4 bases and J by 7 bases, with 1 base of the junction left unmatched. Looked up from germline, CDR1 is SQVTM and CDR2 is ANQGSEA. CDR3 length: 12 residues. The sample also formed part of further work on yellow fever vaccine responses in identical twins. From that paper: Each twin's T cell response to the vaccine was reported to look partly convergent and partly personalized.

This receptor was obtained from a woman aged 18-29 years in good health. The chain is built from TRBV29-1 and TRBJ2-1; TRBD2 matches at 10 bases. Material for sequencing was PBMCs. The CDR3 nucleotides read TGCAGCGTTGGACTAGCGGGTAATGAGCAGTTCTTC. It encodes CSVGLAGNEQFF.